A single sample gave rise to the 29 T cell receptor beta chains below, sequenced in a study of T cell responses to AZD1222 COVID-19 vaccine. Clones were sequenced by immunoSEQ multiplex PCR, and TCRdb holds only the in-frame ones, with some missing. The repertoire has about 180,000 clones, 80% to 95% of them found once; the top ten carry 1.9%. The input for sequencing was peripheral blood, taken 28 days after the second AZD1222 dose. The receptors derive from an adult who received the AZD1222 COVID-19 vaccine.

CDR3 in amino acids: CASSQSYRENTEAFF. CDR3 bases: TGCGCCAGCAGCCAATCGTACAGGGAGAACACTGAAGCTTTCTTT. V and J are TRBV4-1 and TRBJ1-1; D is perhaps TRBD1 (6 bases). Trimming pared 2 bases from V and 1 base from J, leaving 11 bases between. Per the germline V gene, CDR1 is MGHRA and CDR2 is YSYEKL. The CDR3 has 15 residues.

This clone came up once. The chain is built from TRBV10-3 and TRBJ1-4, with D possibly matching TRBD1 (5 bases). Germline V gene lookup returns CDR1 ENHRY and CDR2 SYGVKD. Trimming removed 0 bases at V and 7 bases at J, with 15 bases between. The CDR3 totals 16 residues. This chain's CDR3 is CAISESVRGDGEKLFF. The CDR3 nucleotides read TGTGCCATCAGTGAGTCCGTGCGAGGGGACGGTGAAAAACTGTTTTTT.

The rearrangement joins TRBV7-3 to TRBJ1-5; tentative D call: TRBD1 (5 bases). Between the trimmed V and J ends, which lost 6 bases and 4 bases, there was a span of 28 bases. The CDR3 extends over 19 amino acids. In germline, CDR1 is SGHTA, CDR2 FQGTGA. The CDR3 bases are TGTGCCAGCAGTATAAATCGCCCGGGAGGGGTTCGAGCTAATCAGCCCCAGCATTTT. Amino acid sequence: CASSINRPGGVRANQPQHF. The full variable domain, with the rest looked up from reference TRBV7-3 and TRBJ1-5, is GAGVSQTPSNKVTEKGKYVELRCDPISGHTALYWYRQSLGQGPEFLIYFQGTGAADDSGLPNDRFFAVRPEGSVSTLKIQRTERGDSAVYLCASSINRPGGVRANQPQHFGDGTRLSIL.

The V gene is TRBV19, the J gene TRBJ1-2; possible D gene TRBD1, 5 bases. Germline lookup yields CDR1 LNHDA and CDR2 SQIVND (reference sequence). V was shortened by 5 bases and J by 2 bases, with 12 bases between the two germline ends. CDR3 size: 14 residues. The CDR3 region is CASSGWGANYGYTF. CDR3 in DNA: TGTGCCAGTAGTGGGTGGGGCGCCAACTATGGCTACACCTTC.

CDR3 region: CASSLQGGQPQHF. In nucleotides, the CDR3 is TGTGCCAGCTCACTACAGGGAGGCCAGCCCCAGCATTTT. The rearrangement links TRBV18 to TRBJ1-5; possibly TRBD1 for D (6 bases). Germline V CDR1 and CDR2: KGHSH, LQKENI. There are 13 residues in the CDR3. V was cut by 4 bases and J by 7 bases, with 11 bases left in between.

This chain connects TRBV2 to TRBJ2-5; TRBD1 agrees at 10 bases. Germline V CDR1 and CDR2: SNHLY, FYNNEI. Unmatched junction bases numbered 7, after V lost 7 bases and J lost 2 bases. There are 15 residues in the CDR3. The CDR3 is CASKKDRGLQETQYF. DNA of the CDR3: TGTGCCAGCAAGAAGGACAGGGGGTTGCAAGAGACCCAGTACTTC.

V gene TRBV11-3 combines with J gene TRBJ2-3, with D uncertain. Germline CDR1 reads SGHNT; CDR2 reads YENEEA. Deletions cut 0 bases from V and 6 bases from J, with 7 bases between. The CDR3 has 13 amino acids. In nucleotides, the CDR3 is TGTGCCAGCAGCTTAGATGCCGGGGATACGCAGTATTTT. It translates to CASSLDAGDTQYF.

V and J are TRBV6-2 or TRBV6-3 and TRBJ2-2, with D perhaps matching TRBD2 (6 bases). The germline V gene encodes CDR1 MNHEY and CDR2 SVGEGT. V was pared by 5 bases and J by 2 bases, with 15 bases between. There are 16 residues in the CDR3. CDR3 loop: CASSPGGRVNTGELFF. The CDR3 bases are TGTGCCAGCAGTCCCGGGGGAAGGGTAAACACCGGGGAGCTGTTTTTT.

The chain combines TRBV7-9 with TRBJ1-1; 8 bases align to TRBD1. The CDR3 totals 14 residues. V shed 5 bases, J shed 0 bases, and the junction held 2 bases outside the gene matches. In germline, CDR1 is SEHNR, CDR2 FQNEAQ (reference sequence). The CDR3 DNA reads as TGTGCCAGCAGCCGGACAGGGCTGAACACTGAAGCTTTCTTT. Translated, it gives CASSRTGLNTEAFF.

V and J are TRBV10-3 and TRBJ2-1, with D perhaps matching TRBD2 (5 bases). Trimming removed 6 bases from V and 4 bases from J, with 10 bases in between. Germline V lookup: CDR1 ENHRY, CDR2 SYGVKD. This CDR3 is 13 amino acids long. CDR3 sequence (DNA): TGTGCCATCAGCCGGACTGGATACAATGAGCAGTTCTTC. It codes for CAISRTGYNEQFF.

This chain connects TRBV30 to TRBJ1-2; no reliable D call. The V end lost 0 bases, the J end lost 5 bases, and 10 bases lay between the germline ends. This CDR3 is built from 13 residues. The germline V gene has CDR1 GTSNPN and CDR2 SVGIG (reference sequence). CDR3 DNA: TGTGCCTGGAGTGTACCCGGAGGATATGGCTACACCTTC. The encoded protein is CAWSVPGGYGYTF.

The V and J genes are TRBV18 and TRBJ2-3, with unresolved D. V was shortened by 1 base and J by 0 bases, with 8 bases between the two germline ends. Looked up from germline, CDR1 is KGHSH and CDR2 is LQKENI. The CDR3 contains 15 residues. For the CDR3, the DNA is TGTGCCAGCTCACCACTGGGATCTAGCACAGATACGCAGTATTTT. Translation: CASSPLGSSTDTQYF.

CDR3 sequence reads: CASSYAGTGPNSPLHF. CDR3 in DNA: TGTGCCAGCAGTTACGCCGGGACAGGCCCTAATTCACCCCTCCACTTT. The V and J genes are TRBV6-5 and TRBJ1-6; 8 nucleotides line up with TRBD1. The CDR3 extends over 16 amino acids. Germline V gene data show CDR1 as MNHEY and CDR2 as SVGAGI. Trimming took 2 bases from V and 6 from J; bases not matched to a gene: 6.

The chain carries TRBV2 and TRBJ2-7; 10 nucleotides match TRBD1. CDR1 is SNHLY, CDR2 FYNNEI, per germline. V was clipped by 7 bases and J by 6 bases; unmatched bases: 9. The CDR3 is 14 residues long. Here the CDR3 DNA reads TGTGCCAGCACCGGCGGGACAGGGGCCTTCGAGCAGTACTTC. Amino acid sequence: CASTGGTGAFEQYF.

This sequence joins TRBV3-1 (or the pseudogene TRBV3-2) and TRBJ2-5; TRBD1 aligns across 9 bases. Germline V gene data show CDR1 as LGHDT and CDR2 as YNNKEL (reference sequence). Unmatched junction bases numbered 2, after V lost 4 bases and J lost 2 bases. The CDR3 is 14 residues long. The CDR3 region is CASSPGTGQETQYF. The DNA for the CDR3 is TGTGCCAGCAGCCCGGGGACAGGGCAAGAGACCCAGTACTTC.

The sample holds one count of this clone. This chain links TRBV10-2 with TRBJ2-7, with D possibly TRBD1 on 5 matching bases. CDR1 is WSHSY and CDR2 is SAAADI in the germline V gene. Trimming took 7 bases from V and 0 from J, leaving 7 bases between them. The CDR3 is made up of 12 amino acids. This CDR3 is CASNQGSYEQYF. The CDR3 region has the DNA TGCGCCAGCAATCAGGGCTCCTACGAGCAGTACTTC.

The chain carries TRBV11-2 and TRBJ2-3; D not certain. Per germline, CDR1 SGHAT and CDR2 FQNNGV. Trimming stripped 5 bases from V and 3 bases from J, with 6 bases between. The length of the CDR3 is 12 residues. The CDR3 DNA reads TGTGCCAGCAGCCCGAAAACAGATACGCAGTATTTT. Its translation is CASSPKTDTQYF.

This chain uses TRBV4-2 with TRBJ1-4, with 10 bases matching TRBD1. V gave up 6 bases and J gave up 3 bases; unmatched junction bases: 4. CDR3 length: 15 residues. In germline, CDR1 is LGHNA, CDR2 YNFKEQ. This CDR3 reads CASRQTGGPNEKLFF. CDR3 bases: TGTGCCAGCAGACAGACAGGGGGCCCTAATGAAAAACTGTTTTTT.

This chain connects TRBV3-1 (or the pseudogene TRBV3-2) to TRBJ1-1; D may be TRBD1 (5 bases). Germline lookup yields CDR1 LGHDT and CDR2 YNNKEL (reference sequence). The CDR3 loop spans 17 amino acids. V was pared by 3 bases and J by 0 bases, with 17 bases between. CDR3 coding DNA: TGTGCCAGCAGCCATGGAGATAGGGGCAGAATGAACACTGAAGCTTTCTTT. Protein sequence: CASSHGDRGRMNTEAFF.

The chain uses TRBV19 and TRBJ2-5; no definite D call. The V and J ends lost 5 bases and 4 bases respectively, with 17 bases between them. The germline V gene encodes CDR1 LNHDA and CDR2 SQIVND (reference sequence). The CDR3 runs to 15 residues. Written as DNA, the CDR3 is TGTGCCAGTAGTTTTGGACCTTGGGCCCGAGAGACCCAGTACTTC. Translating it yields CASSFGPWARETQYF.

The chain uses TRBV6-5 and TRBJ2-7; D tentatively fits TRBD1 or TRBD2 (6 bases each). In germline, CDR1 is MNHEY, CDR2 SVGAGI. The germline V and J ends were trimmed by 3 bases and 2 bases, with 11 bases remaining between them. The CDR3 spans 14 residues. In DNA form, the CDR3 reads TGTGCCAGCAGTTATGGGGGGCTCCCCTACGAGCAGTACTTC. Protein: CASSYGGLPYEQYF.

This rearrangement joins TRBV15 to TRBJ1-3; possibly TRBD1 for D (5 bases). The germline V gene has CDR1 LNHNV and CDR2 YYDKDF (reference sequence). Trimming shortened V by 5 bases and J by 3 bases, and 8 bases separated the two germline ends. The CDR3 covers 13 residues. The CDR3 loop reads CATSGTLGNTIYF. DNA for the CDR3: TGTGCCACCAGCGGGACGCTTGGAAACACCATATATTTT.

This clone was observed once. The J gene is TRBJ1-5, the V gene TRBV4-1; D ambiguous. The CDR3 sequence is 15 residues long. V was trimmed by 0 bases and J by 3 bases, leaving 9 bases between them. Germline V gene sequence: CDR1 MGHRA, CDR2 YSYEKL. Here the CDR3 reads CASSQDRSSNQPQHF. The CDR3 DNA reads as TGCGCCAGCAGCCAAGACCGCAGCTCCAATCAGCCCCAGCATTTT.

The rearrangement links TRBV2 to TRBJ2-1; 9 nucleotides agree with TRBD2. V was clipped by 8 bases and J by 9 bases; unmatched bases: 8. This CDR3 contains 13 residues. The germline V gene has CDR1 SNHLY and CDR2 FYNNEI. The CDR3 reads CASQREEMGEQFF. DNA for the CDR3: TGTGCCAGCCAGCGGGAGGAAATGGGTGAGCAGTTCTTC.

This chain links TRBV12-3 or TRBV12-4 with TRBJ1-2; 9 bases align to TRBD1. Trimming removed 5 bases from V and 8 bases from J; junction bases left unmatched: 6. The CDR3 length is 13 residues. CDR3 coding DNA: TGTGCCAGCAGTGGGACAGGGTCTTACGGCTACACCTTC. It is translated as CASSGTGSYGYTF.

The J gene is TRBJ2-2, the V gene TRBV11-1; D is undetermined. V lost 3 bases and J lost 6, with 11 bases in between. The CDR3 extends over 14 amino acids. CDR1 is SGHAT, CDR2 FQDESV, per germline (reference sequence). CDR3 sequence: CASSFGPIAGELFF. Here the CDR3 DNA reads TGTGCCAGCAGCTTCGGACCGATCGCCGGGGAGCTGTTTTTT.

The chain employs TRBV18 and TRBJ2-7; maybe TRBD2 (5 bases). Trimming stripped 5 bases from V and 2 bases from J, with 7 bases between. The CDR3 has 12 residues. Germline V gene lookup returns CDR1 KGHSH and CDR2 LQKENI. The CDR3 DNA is TGTGCCAGCTCAGCCGGGACCTACGAGCAGTACTTC. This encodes CASSAGTYEQYF.

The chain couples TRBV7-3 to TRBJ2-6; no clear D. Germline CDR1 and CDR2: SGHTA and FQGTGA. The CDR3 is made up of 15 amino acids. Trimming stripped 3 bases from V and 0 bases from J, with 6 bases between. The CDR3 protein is CASSFATSGANVLTF. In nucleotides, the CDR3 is TGTGCCAGCAGCTTTGCGACCTCTGGGGCCAACGTCCTGACTTTC.

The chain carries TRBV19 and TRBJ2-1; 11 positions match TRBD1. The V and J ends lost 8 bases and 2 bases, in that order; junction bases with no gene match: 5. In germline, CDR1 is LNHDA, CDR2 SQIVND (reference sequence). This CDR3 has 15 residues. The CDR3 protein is CASHTGQGAYNEQFF. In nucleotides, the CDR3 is TGTGCCAGTCACACGGGACAGGGGGCCTACAATGAGCAGTTCTTC.